These 2 T cell receptor beta chains share one sample of origin, sequenced in a study of type 1 regulatory T cells. TCRdb recomputed calls from the reads with MiXCR, one row per CDR3 protein. The sample records 55,000 to 65,000 distinct CDR3 sequences, 62% being singletons. No antigen has been assigned to these receptors. The specimen sequenced was cultured non-Tr1 T cells, either the whole culture or a sorted T cell fraction (not recorded which). Receptors originate from a human donor in good health.

The rearrangement links TRBV20-1 to TRBJ2-7, with 8 nucleotides matching TRBD1. Germline loops: CDR1 DFQATT, CDR2 SNEGSKA (reference sequence). This CDR3 has 18 residues. Losses at the gene ends were 3 bases for V and 4 bases for J; bases not matched to a gene: 20. The CDR3 nucleotides are TGCAGTGCTAGGGCTTTTGGAGAAAGGGACAGGAGATTTTACGAGCAGTACTTC. Translation: CSARAFGERDRRFYEQYF.

The J gene is TRBJ1-5, the V gene TRBV30; D possibly corresponds to TRBD1 (6 bases). The CDR3 is 15 residues long. CDR1 is GTSNPN and CDR2 is SVGIG in the germline V gene (reference sequence). Trimming pared 2 bases from V and 4 bases from J, leaving 15 bases between. CDR3 residues: CAWSTNYTGNQPQHF. CDR3 nucleotide sequence: TGTGCCTGGAGTACGAACTATACAGGGAATCAGCCCCAGCATTTT.